This T cell receptor beta chain appears in the sequencing data of a study of OX40 agonist ivuxolimab in advanced cancers. Study-wide context: Ivuxolimab was an agonistic, fully human IgG2 monoclonal antibody directed against OX40 (CD134), a costimulatory receptor. Intravenous ivuxolimab was administered to patients every 2 weeks at six dose levels: 0.01, 0.1, 0.3, 1.5, 3 and 10 mg/kg. Of the approximately 54 patients in dose escalation, some 20 had hepatocellular carcinoma, roughly 15 had melanoma, 9 had renal cell carcinoma and 9 had head and neck cancer. The dose-escalation cohort was approximately 83% male with a mean age of about 60 years, ranging from about 20 to 80. Patients were allowed to have had prior anti-PD-1, anti-PD-L1 or anti-CTLA-4 therapy, and 40% of the dose-escalation patients had been treated with checkpoint inhibitors. Partial responses occurred in three dose-escalation patients: two with cutaneous melanoma and one with hepatocellular carcinoma. The purpose of peripheral TCRbeta sequencing was to test whether ivuxolimab changed TCR sequence diversity and led to clonal T-cell expansion. The paper describes the monotherapy dose-escalation part (N of about 50 patients) of the phase I trial of ivuxolimab.

For sequencing of the TCRbeta CDR3 region, genomic DNA was extracted from the sorted cells. The immunoSEQ Assay was used to sequence the TCRbeta CDR3 regions. TCRdb retrieved this table from immuneACCESS and kept in-frame rearrangements only. Not all clones are present; in checked studies, unresolved V genes account for under half, and no reason is known for the remainder. This sample lists tens of thousands of clones; about nine tenths were detected once. About 2% of the sample is taken by the ten largest. The trial excluded patients who had a history of autoimmune disease or who were on systemic immunosuppression. Peripheral blood for TCR sequencing was collected from all dose cohorts at baseline, on cycle 4 day 1, and on cycle 7 day 1. Samples came from an open-label, multicenter, first-in-human phase I dose-escalation trial of ivuxolimab. Adults with locally advanced or metastatic head and neck squamous cell, hepatocellular, melanoma or renal cell carcinoma were enrolled in the trial. Before TCR sequencing, CD4+ T cells and CD8+ T cells from peripheral blood were sorted into separate populations.

The research as a whole found: At doses of 0.1 to 3.0 mg/kg, clonal expansion of both CD4+ and CD8+ blood T cells was observed from baseline to week 6. The antigen specificity of the clonally expanded peripheral T cells was not determined. In the 0.1-3.0 mg/kg groups, partial responders were among the patients with the lowest normalized peripheral clonal expansion, particularly in CD8+ T cells. After ivuxolimab, expanded clones were on average more numerous among CD8+ T cells than among CD4+ T cells. Low levels of normalized T-cell clonal expansion were also seen in some patients who did not respond.

Measured from the cysteine to the phenylalanine, the CDR3 is 14 residues long. The CDR3 DNA has 42 bases and is translated from base 1. Via the germline V gene (reference sequence), CDR1 is SGHKS and CDR2 YYEKEE. V is clipped by 3 bases and J by 3 bases, and the sequence between their germline boundaries is 10 bases long. Concerning this clone itself: What this receptor recognizes is not known. No much larger clone is present one base from it, and per-base qualities are unavailable.

This receptor was identified in an adult with an advanced solid tumor such as melanoma, head and neck, liver or kidney cancer. Material: CD4+ or CD8+ T cells sorted from blood, obtained in a trial of the OX40 agonist ivuxolimab. In this chain, TRBV5-5 is recombined with TRBJ1-5; the D gene lacks a confident call. The DNA reads TGTGCCAGCAGCTCGGACGGGCCCAATCAGCCCCAGCATTTT. It encodes CASSSDGPNQPQHF.